The rows below give T cell receptor beta chains drawn from one sample of a study of blood T cell repertoires in COVID-19. Sequenced by immunoSEQ multiplex PCR; TCRdb stores in-frame clones only, minus some. The data show fewer than 300,000 clones, around 90% seen once. Sequencing was performed on peripheral blood. These receptors were taken from a man aged 18 to 29 with active or convalescent COVID-19. Both conserved end residues are part of each CDR3. The D gene is left open where the match is weak. The size of a clone is reported for some rows only, either as once, few or many, or as a class for expanded clones.

CDR3 DNA,CDR3 protein,J gene,D gene,CDR3 length,V gene,clone size
TGTGCCAGCAGTGAAGCCAGGAGCATGGGACTAGCGGCGGAGACCCAGTACTTC,CASSEARSMGLAAETQYF,TRBJ2-5,TRBD2,18,TRBV6-1,-
TGTGCCAGCAGCAGCGGGACAGGGAACAATGAGCAGTTCTTC,CASSSGTGNNEQFF,TRBJ2-1,TRBD1,14,TRBV7-3,-
TGTGCCAGTAGATACCGAGGGCGGACAGGGGTTTATAGCAATCAGCCCCAGCATTTT,CASRYRGRTGVYSNQPQHF,TRBJ1-5,TRBD1,19,TRBV19,-
TGTGCCAGCAGCTCTGACAGGGGGGACGAGCAGTACTTC,CASSSDRGDEQYF,TRBJ2-7,TRBD1,13,TRBV6-5,once
TGTGCCAGCAGTGAACGGCAGGTTAGCAATCAGCCCCAGCATTTT,CASSERQVSNQPQHF,TRBJ1-5,-,15,TRBV6-1,-
TGCGCCAGCAGCTTACCCGGACAGGACTATGGCTACACCTTC,CASSLPGQDYGYTF,TRBJ1-2,TRBD1,14,TRBV5-1,-
TGCGCCAGCAGCCAAGATCCCACTGGACTAGCGGGGTCGGAGACCCAGTACTTC,CASSQDPTGLAGSETQYF,TRBJ2-5,TRBD2,18,TRBV4-3,-
TGTGCCAGCAGCTTTAGCGGAATTTCCTACAATGAGCAGTTCTTC,CASSFSGISYNEQFF,TRBJ2-1,-,15,TRBV7-9,-
TGCGCCAGCAGCTTGGCCCGGTCGAGGAGGGAGACCCAGTACTTC,CASSLARSRRETQYF,TRBJ2-5,-,15,TRBV5-1,-
TGTGCCAGCACCCAGGACAGACACCAAGAGACCCAGTACTTC,CASTQDRHQETQYF,TRBJ2-5,-,14,TRBV6-4,-
TGTGCCAGCAGACCGAGACAGGGGGAACAGTACTTC,CASRPRQGEQYF,TRBJ2-7,TRBD1,12,TRBV14,-
TGTGCCAGCAGCACCCTCCCGGGGCGGGGGTTCTCCTACGAGCAGTACTTC,CASSTLPGRGFSYEQYF,TRBJ2-7,TRBD2,17,TRBV3-1/TRBV3-2,-
TGCGCCAGCAGCCAAGATCTCCCATCCCCGAGCACCGGGGAGCTGTTTTTT,CASSQDLPSPSTGELFF,TRBJ2-2,-,17,TRBV4-3,once
TGTGCCAGCAGCAAAGGTTCGGGGTCGACAAATGAAAAACTGTTTTTT,CASSKGSGSTNEKLFF,TRBJ1-4,-,16,TRBV21-1,-
TGTGCCAGCAGCTTGGGTTTGGGGCCCGTATTTGAAGCTTTCTTT,CASSLGLGPVFEAFF,TRBJ1-1,-,15,TRBV5-5,-
TGTGCCAGCAGTGAAGGTGGAGCGAGCTTCCAAGAGACCCAGTACTTC,CASSEGGASFQETQYF,TRBJ2-5,-,16,TRBV25-1,-
TGCGCCAGCAGCCCGGGGACAGCGGGCTACGAGCAGTACTTC,CASSPGTAGYEQYF,TRBJ2-7,-,14,TRBV4-3,-
TGTGCCAGCAGCTTCATCAGGGAAGCTTTCTTT,CASSFIREAFF,TRBJ1-1,-,11,TRBV7-9,-
TGTGCCAGCGCGGGCCCAGGGGTTAGGACTGAAGCTTTCTTT,CASAGPGVRTEAFF,TRBJ1-1,-,14,TRBV5-8,-
TGTGCCAGCAGTTACTCGTCGGGGGGGGGATACGAGCAGTACTTC,CASSYSSGGGYEQYF,TRBJ2-7,TRBD2,15,TRBV6-5,-
TGTGCCAGCAGCGAAAGACCGTCAATTACAGGCCTCGGGGGCTACACCTTC,CASSERPSITGLGGYTF,TRBJ1-2,-,17,TRBV6-1,-
TGTGCCAGCAGCGTATTCTCAGAGGGATTGGAATATGGCTACACCTTC,CASSVFSEGLEYGYTF,TRBJ1-2,-,16,TRBV9,-
TGTGCCAGCAGGGATACGACAGGGGGAGAATATGGCTACACCTTC,CASRDTTGGEYGYTF,TRBJ1-2,TRBD1,15,TRBV11-2,-
TGTGCCAGCACCCCTAGATGGAACCTTGGCTACACCTTC,CASTPRWNLGYTF,TRBJ1-2,-,13,TRBV7-9,-
TGTGCCAGCAGCTCCCTACAGGGTGTTAATGGCTACACCTTC,CASSSLQGVNGYTF,TRBJ1-2,-,14,TRBV11-2,-
TGTGCTAGTGGTCCCCGGGAGACCTACGAGCAGTACTTC,CASGPRETYEQYF,TRBJ2-7,-,13,TRBV12-5,-
TGTGCCAGCAGTTTCCAATATGGCTACACCTTC,CASSFQYGYTF,TRBJ1-2,-,11,TRBV12-3/TRBV12-4,-
TGTGCCAGCAGCTTAGAGGCTAGCGGGGGCTCGGATACGCAGTATTTT,CASSLEASGGSDTQYF,TRBJ2-3,TRBD2,16,TRBV7-2,-